Listed below are T cell receptor beta chains from one sample, sequenced in a study of blood T cell repertoires in COVID-19. Profiling relied on immunoSEQ multiplex PCR, and the TCRdb table lists in-frame clones only, not all of them. The sample shows 25,000 to 30,000 clones, more than 80% of them seen only once. Material for sequencing was peripheral blood. These receptors all come from a woman over 75 with acute or convalescent COVID-19. The CDR3 runs from the conserved cysteine through the conserved F or W. Each record gives: J gene, V gene, CDR3 protein.

J gene: TRBJ1-5; V gene: TRBV6-1; CDR3 protein: CASSDRDGQPQHF
J gene: TRBJ2-1; V gene: TRBV28; CDR3 protein: CASSFSGGTPSYNEQFF
J gene: TRBJ1-1; V gene: TRBV6-5; CDR3 protein: CASSYSPMNTEAFF
J gene: TRBJ1-1; V gene: TRBV30; CDR3 protein: CAWGLPGTLNTEAFF
J gene: TRBJ1-4; V gene: TRBV5-6; CDR3 protein: CASSEGVLTNEKLFF
J gene: TRBJ1-2; V gene: TRBV10-3; CDR3 protein: CAIRGRQGTDGYTF
J gene: TRBJ1-1; V gene: TRBV6-5; CDR3 protein: CASTGRGVQTEAFF
J gene: TRBJ2-1; V gene: TRBV5-1; CDR3 protein: CASSQGQLSYNEQFF
J gene: TRBJ2-3; V gene: TRBV29-1; CDR3 protein: CSATGGLSIWYF
J gene: TRBJ1-6; V gene: TRBV7-2; CDR3 protein: CASSSTRTGENSPLHF
J gene: TRBJ2-5; V gene: TRBV7-9; CDR3 protein: CASSNGWGHQETQYF
J gene: TRBJ2-1; V gene: TRBV20-1; CDR3 protein: CSGSRQDSYNEQFF
J gene: TRBJ2-5; V gene: TRBV6-5; CDR3 protein: CACGRETQYF
J gene: TRBJ2-5; V gene: TRBV4-3; CDR3 protein: CASSRNSGVLETQYF
J gene: TRBJ1-2; V gene: TRBV27; CDR3 protein: CASSLSNTRANYGYTF
J gene: TRBJ1-1; V gene: TRBV12-3/TRBV12-4; CDR3 protein: CASRTGFGEAFF
J gene: TRBJ2-7; V gene: TRBV7-2; CDR3 protein: CASSLAGFSSYEQYF
J gene: TRBJ2-4; V gene: TRBV7-9; CDR3 protein: CASSLEGGLAKNIQYF
J gene: TRBJ2-1; V gene: TRBV10-3; CDR3 protein: CATAAGAGATNEQFF
J gene: TRBJ1-2; V gene: TRBV15; CDR3 protein: CATSTFLGLTGPSGYTF
J gene: TRBJ1-5; V gene: TRBV6-5; CDR3 protein: CASSYRVGQPQHF
J gene: TRBJ2-1; V gene: TRBV30; CDR3 protein: CAWSVLLAGGPDEQFF
J gene: TRBJ1-2; V gene: TRBV25-1; CDR3 protein: CASSEFGTSDGYTF
J gene: TRBJ1-5; V gene: TRBV5-8; CDR3 protein: CASSLGQGVYSNQPQHF
J gene: TRBJ2-2; V gene: TRBV5-6; CDR3 protein: CASSRDRGDTGELFF
J gene: TRBJ1-5; V gene: TRBV6-1; CDR3 protein: CASSEGTRLPQHF
J gene: TRBJ1-1; V gene: TRBV30; CDR3 protein: CAWSVLGGAGTEAFF
J gene: TRBJ2-1; V gene: TRBV14; CDR3 protein: CASSQAYNEQFF
J gene: TRBJ2-7; V gene: TRBV15; CDR3 protein: CATSSSKVVAGAYEQYF
J gene: TRBJ1-5; V gene: TRBV30; CDR3 protein: CAWGVGAGNQPQHF
J gene: TRBJ2-1; V gene: TRBV4-3; CDR3 protein: CASSRYPPSGSSSYNEQFF
J gene: TRBJ1-2; V gene: TRBV29-1; CDR3 protein: CSVEVDRDRGPYGYTF
J gene: TRBJ1-1; V gene: TRBV29-1; CDR3 protein: CSARGGTEAFF
J gene: TRBJ2-1; V gene: TRBV7-2; CDR3 protein: CASSSPDGGNEQFF
J gene: TRBJ2-3; V gene: TRBV5-1; CDR3 protein: CASSSGSSDTQYF
J gene: TRBJ1-1; V gene: TRBV4-2; CDR3 protein: CASSQGANSNTEAFF
J gene: TRBJ2-2; V gene: TRBV7-9; CDR3 protein: CASSRDRYTGELFF
J gene: TRBJ1-1; V gene: TRBV2; CDR3 protein: CASLRAGVSSEAFF
J gene: TRBJ1-6; V gene: TRBV19; CDR3 protein: CASSIAGSGNSPLHF
J gene: TRBJ2-3; V gene: TRBV6-1; CDR3 protein: CASSVYLAGLSIDTQYF
J gene: TRBJ2-2; V gene: TRBV5-1; CDR3 protein: CASSPGTHNTGELFF
J gene: TRBJ2-3; V gene: TRBV18; CDR3 protein: CASSPPDRTTDTQYF
J gene: TRBJ1-5; V gene: TRBV11-2; CDR3 protein: CASSPDAGNQPQHF
J gene: TRBJ2-1; V gene: TRBV4-3; CDR3 protein: CASSQGLRQGQFF
J gene: TRBJ1-1; V gene: TRBV2; CDR3 protein: CASSVYRGTGTEAFF
J gene: TRBJ1-2; V gene: TRBV6-5; CDR3 protein: CASSYGGAGYGYTF
J gene: TRBJ2-7; V gene: TRBV5-1; CDR3 protein: CASSSSSGNYEQYF
J gene: TRBJ2-7; V gene: TRBV28; CDR3 protein: CASLGAMGQGNYEQYF